This T cell receptor (beta chain) was recorded in a study of Ad26.COV2.S vaccination and SARS-CoV-2 variants. Study as a whole: In the COV1001 trial, the donor was in the Ad26.COV2.S arm.

Treatment here: 15 to 20 received Ad26.COV2.S at low or high dose, single or two shots; about 5 received placebo; per-sample allocation not given. Day 63 following the first vaccine or placebo injection was when the samples were taken. The V and J ends lost 1 base and 1 base respectively, with 12 bases between them. The CDR3 consists of 17 residues. CDR1 is SGHRS and CDR2 is YFSETQ in the germline V gene. The repertoire was sequenced with immunoSEQ multiplex PCR; TCRdb's copy has only in-frame clones and lacks some. In the table there are around 450,000 clones, more than 75% of which are singletons. Sequencing was performed on peripheral blood, taken in a trial of Ad26.COV2.S vaccine versus placebo. This TCR was sampled from a person between 18 and 59 years old who received the Ad26.COV2.S COVID-19 vaccine or a placebo. The chain employs TRBV5-1 and TRBJ2-6, with D perhaps assigned TRBD1 or TRBD2 (6 bases each). The CDR3 region has the DNA TGCGCCAGCAGCTTGTCGGGGGCCCGGTCTGGGGCCAACGTCCTGACTTTC. Translation gives CASSLSGARSGANVLTF.